One sample yielded the 18 T cell receptor beta chains listed below, sequenced in a study of blood T cell repertoires in COVID-19. The method was immunoSEQ multiplex PCR; TCRdb's version includes in-frame clones alone and lacks a portion of them. This sample has some 140,000 clones, with roughly 76% found just once. The sequencing sample was made of peripheral blood. These receptors were taken from a man older than 75 with acute or convalescent COVID-19.

This clone has more than one count but fewer than ten. The rearrangement joins TRBV6-5 to TRBJ1-6; D gene unclear. The CDR3 loop spans 13 amino acids. Germline V lookup: CDR1 MNHEY, CDR2 SVGAGI. Trimming removed 7 bases at V and 15 bases at J, with 19 bases between. CDR3 nucleotides: TGTGCCAGCAAATCAGGCGAACAATGGGTCCTCCACTTT. Encoded protein: CASKSGEQWVLHF.

The chain is built from TRBV14 and TRBJ2-7, with TRBD1 matching 7 bases. Germline values: CDR1 SGHDN, CDR2 FVKESK. This CDR3 is 14 amino acids long. The V gene end was trimmed by 1 base and the J gene end by 5 bases; junction bases not matched to a gene: 5. The CDR3 region has the DNA TGTGCCAGCAGCCAAGGACAGGGCGGGCACGAGCAGTACTTC. Translation: CASSQGQGGHEQYF.

The gene calls are TRBV5-4 and TRBJ1-4; 7 nucleotides match TRBD1. Germline CDR1 is SGHNT and CDR2 is YYREEE (reference sequence). V shed 2 bases, J shed 3 bases, and the junction held 7 bases outside the gene matches. This CDR3 region has 16 residues. In nucleotides, the CDR3 is TGTGCCAGCAGCTTTAAACCGGGACAGCCTAATGAAAAACTGTTTTTT. Encoded protein: CASSFKPGQPNEKLFF.

The chain has TRBV6-5 and TRBJ1-1; maybe TRBD1 (6 bases). V shed 10 bases and J shed 0 bases, with 12 bases lying between them. In germline, CDR1 is MNHEY, CDR2 SVGAGI. The CDR3 loop spans 13 amino acids. The CDR3 here is CATDDRMNTEAFF. As DNA, the CDR3 is TGTGCCACCGACGACAGGATGAACACTGAAGCTTTCTTT.

The rearrangement links TRBV29-1 to TRBJ2-5; D not certain. Germline CDR1 reads SQVTM; CDR2 reads ANQGSEA. This CDR3 comprises 11 residues. V was trimmed by 7 bases and J by 5 bases, leaving 11 bases between them. The CDR3 protein is CSAKTSETQYF. CDR3 DNA sequence: TGCAGCGCCAAGACATCGGAGACCCAGTACTTC. Using reference TRBV29-1 and TRBJ2-5 for the parts outside the CDR3, the full variable domain is SAVISQKPSRDICQRGTSLTIQCQVDSQVTMMFWYRQQPGQSLTLIATANQGSEATYESGFVIDKFPISRPNLTFSTLTVSNMSPEDSSIYLCSAKTSETQYFGPGTRLLVL.

V and J are TRBV2 and TRBJ1-2; TRBD1 is a possible D gene (5 bases). V lost 3 bases, J lost 8 bases, and 10 bases lay in between. CDR1 and CDR2 from the germline V gene are SNHLY and FYNNEI. The CDR3 extends over 12 amino acids. CDR3 residues: CASSEDNRGYTF. In nucleotides, the CDR3 is TGTGCCAGCAGTGAGGACAACCGGGGCTACACCTTC. The variable domain in full, with the rest retrieved from reference TRBV2 and TRBJ1-2, is EPEVTQTPSHQVTQMGQEVILRCVPISNHLYFYWYRQILGQKVEFLVSFYNNEISEKSEIFDDQFSVERPDGSNFTLKIRSTKLEDSAMYFCASSEDNRGYTFGSGTRLTVV.

The chain is built from TRBV5-1 and TRBJ2-7, with D possibly TRBD1 on 6 matching bases. This CDR3 comprises 14 residues. CDR1 and CDR2 from the germline V gene are SGHRS and YFSETQ. Trimming pared 5 bases from V and 0 bases from J, leaving 12 bases between. The CDR3 sequence: CASRSGTSSYEQYF. The CDR3 bases are TGCGCCAGCAGATCCGGGACATCCTCCTACGAGCAGTACTTC.

This clone was detected a few times. This chain connects TRBV28 to TRBJ1-1, with D possibly TRBD1 on 6 matching bases. Trimming took off 7 bases at V and 1 base at J, with 16 bases between the two ends. The CDR3 covers 15 residues. Germline assignment: CDR1 MDHEN and CDR2 SYDVKM. The CDR3 region is CASTLGGMRNTEAFF. The CDR3 nucleotides read TGTGCCAGCACCCTAGGGGGTATGAGGAACACTGAAGCTTTCTTT.

The chain joins TRBV19 to TRBJ2-2; a possible D gene is TRBD2 (5 bases). Germline V gene lookup returns CDR1 LNHDA and CDR2 SQIVND (reference sequence). The V end lost 6 bases, the J end lost 1 base, and 15 bases lay between the germline ends. The length of the CDR3 is 16 residues. CDR3 residues: CASRHFLAGNTGELFF. The CDR3 DNA reads as TGTGCCAGTAGACACTTTCTAGCAGGGAACACCGGGGAGCTGTTTTTT. The variable domain in full, completed from reference TRBV19 and TRBJ2-2, reads DGGITQSPKYLFRKEGQNVTLSCEQNLNHDAMYWYRQDPGQGLRLIYYSQIVNDFQKGDIAEGYSVSREKKESFPLTVTSAQKNPTAFYLCASRHFLAGNTGELFFGEGSRLTVL.

The chain has TRBV19 and TRBJ2-7; 9 nucleotides match TRBD1. CDR1 LNHDA and CDR2 SQIVND come from the germline V gene (reference sequence). Trimming removed 3 bases from V and 2 bases from J; junction bases left unmatched: 8. The CDR3 is 16 amino acids. This CDR3 reads CASSIRRTGVTYEQYF. The CDR3 DNA follows: TGTGCCAGTAGTATTAGGCGGACAGGGGTGACCTACGAGCAGTACTTC.

The CDR3 DNA reads TGTGCCAGCAGCAAAGGAGAGACCACTACAGATACGCAGTATTTT. Its translation is CASSKGETTTDTQYF. This sequence joins TRBV7-3 and TRBJ2-3; D ambiguous. Trimming took 5 bases from V and 3 from J, leaving 15 bases between them. Germline assignment: CDR1 SGHTA and CDR2 FQGTGA. The CDR3 is 15 amino acids. The full variable domain, its missing parts supplied by reference TRBV7-3 and TRBJ2-3, is GAGVSQTPSNKVTEKGKYVELRCDPISGHTALYWYRQSLGQGPEFLIYFQGTGAADDSGLPNDRFFAVRPEGSVSTLKIQRTERGDSAVYLCASSKGETTTDTQYFGPGTRLTVL.

The J gene is TRBJ2-1, the V gene TRBV5-8; TRBD2 matches 7 bases. V lost 4 bases to trimming and J lost 4 bases; unmatched junction nucleotides: 5. The germline V gene has CDR1 SGHTS and CDR2 YDEGEE. The CDR3 has 14 amino acids. In DNA form, the CDR3 reads TGTGCCAGCAGCAACGGGGGAGGGTACAATGAGCAGTTCTTC. Residues: CASSNGGGYNEQFF.

This clone has only a few counts. This chain joins TRBV28 and TRBJ1-2; TRBD1 might be the D (6 bases). The CDR3 contains 14 residues. The germline V gene has CDR1 MDHEN and CDR2 SYDVKM. V shed 6 bases and J shed 4 bases, with 15 bases lying between them. The CDR3 loop is CASSPPGQVYGYTF. The CDR3 DNA reads as TGTGCCAGCAGCCCCCCGGGACAAGTCTATGGCTACACCTTC.

The chain has TRBV6-5 and TRBJ1-1; 7 positions match TRBD1. The germline gives CDR1 MNHEY, CDR2 SVGAGI. The CDR3 contains 14 residues. The trim removed 2 bases at V and 6 bases at J, leaving 6 bases unmatched. This CDR3 is CASSYDRDRSEAFF. CDR3 nucleotides: TGTGCCAGCAGTTACGACAGGGATCGGTCTGAAGCTTTCTTT.

The chain joins TRBV21-1 to TRBJ2-2; the D segment call TRBD1 is taken from the table without a DNA check. TRBV21-1 is tagged as a pseudogene. The CDR3 consists of 15 residues. CDR3 DNA sequence: TGTGCCAGCAGCATCGGACAGGGGGGGTCCGGGGAGCTGTTTTTT. Protein product: CASSIGQGGSGELFF.

The chain recombines TRBV2 with TRBJ2-3; D unresolved. V was cut by 5 bases and J by 3 bases, with 15 bases left in between. Germline loops: CDR1 SNHLY, CDR2 FYNNEI. The CDR3 is 15 residues long. The CDR3 coding sequence is TGTGCCAGCAGTCCCCGATTGAGCCCTACAGATACGCAGTATTTT. Its translation is CASSPRLSPTDTQYF. Full variable domain (outside the CDR3, taken from reference TRBV2 and TRBJ2-3): EPEVTQTPSHQVTQMGQEVILRCVPISNHLYFYWYRQILGQKVEFLVSFYNNEISEKSEIFDDQFSVERPDGSNFTLKIRSTKLEDSAMYFCASSPRLSPTDTQYFGPGTRLTVL.

V usage is TRBV3-1 (or the pseudogene TRBV3-2) and J usage is TRBJ1-2, with 7 bases fitting TRBD1. Germline lookup yields CDR1 LGHDT and CDR2 YNNKEL (reference sequence). The trim removed 1 base at V and 9 bases at J, leaving 11 bases unmatched. The CDR3 has 15 amino acids. CDR3 residues: CASSQGNRGVRCYTF. DNA for the CDR3: TGTGCCAGCAGCCAAGGTAACAGGGGCGTTAGGTGCTACACCTTC.

In its sample, this clone was seen once. The chain combines TRBV3-1 (or the pseudogene TRBV3-2) with TRBJ1-1; 8 bases are a match to TRBD1. V shed 2 bases, J shed 2 bases, and the junction held 22 bases outside the gene matches. The CDR3 covers 21 residues. The germline V gene encodes CDR1 LGHDT and CDR2 YNNKEL (reference sequence). The CDR3 here is CASSQIRDRTRYADFNTEAFF. The CDR3 DNA reads as TGTGCCAGCAGCCAAATCCGGGACAGGACCCGTTACGCCGATTTTAACACTGAAGCTTTCTTT.